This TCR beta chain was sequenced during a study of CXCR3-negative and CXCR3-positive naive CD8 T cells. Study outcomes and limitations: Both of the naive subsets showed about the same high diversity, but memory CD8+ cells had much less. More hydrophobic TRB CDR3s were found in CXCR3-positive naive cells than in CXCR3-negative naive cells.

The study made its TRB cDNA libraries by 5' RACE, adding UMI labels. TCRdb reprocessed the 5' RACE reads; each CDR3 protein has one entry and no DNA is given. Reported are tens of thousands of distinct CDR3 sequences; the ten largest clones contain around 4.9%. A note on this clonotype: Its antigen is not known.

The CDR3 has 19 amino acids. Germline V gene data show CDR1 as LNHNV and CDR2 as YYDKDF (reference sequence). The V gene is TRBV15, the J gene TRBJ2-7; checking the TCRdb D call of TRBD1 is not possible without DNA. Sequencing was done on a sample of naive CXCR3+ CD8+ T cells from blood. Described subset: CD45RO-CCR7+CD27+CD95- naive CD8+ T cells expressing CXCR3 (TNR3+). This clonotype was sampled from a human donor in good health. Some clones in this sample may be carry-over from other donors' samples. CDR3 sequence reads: CATSSPLTGTVADPYEQYF.